The subject of this entry is one T cell receptor beta chain. The record originates from a study of blood T cell repertoires in COVID-19. At the level of the study: Sources were T cells, B-cell-depleted T cells, or PBMCs; the material itself was cDNA or gDNA.

The data were produced by immunoSEQ multiplex PCR, yet TCRdb's version contains in-frame clones alone and is incomplete. The sample yields around 300,000 clones, roughly 86% seen once. Sequencing input: PBMCs or T cells enriched from blood (not recorded which). The sequence was collected from a woman aged 30 to 39 who had recovered from COVID-19.

The chain's CDR3 is CASSVEGRPSAQHF. The CDR3 bases are TGTGCCAGCAGTGTAGAAGGGAGGCCCTCAGCCCAGCATTTT. V is TRBV2 and J is TRBJ1-5; D uncertain. In germline, CDR1 is SNHLY, CDR2 FYNNEI. There are 14 residues in the CDR3. Trimming pared 4 bases from V and 11 bases from J, leaving 18 bases between.